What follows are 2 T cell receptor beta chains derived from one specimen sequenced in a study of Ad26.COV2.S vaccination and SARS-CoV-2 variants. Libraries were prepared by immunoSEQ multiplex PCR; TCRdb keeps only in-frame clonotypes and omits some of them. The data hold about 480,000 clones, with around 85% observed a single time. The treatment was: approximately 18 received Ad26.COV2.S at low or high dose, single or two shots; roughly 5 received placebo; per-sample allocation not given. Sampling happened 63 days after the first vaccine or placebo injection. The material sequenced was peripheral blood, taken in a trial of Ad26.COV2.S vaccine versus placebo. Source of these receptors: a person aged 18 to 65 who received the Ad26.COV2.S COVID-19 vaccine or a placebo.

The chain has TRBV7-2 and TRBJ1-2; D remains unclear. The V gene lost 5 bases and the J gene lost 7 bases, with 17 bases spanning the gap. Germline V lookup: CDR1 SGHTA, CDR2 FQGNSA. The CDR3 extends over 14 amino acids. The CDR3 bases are TGTGCCAGCAGCCCGCGGCAGCAGCAAGGTGGCTACACCTTC. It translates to CASSPRQQQGGYTF.

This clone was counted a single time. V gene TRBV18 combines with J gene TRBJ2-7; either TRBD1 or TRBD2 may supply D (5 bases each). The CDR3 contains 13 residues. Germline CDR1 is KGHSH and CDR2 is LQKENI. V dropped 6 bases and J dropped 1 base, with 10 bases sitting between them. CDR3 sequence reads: CASSLGGSYEQYF. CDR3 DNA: TGTGCCAGCTCTCTTGGGGGTTCCTACGAGCAGTACTTC.